Reported below is one T cell receptor (beta chain). Its antigen is currently unknown. This CDR3 is also generated by other DNA sequences in the sample. This entry comes from a study of shared clonotypes between healthy human individuals. Whole-study results and caveats: Among the subsets, naive ones generally showed larger estimated richness than memory ones.

Deep-level settings were used for running the assay. Repertoires were generated with immunoSEQ multiplex PCR, while TCRdb's copy carries only in-frame clones and drops some. The repertoire includes some 2,000,000 clones, 90% to 97% of them detected once, and approximately 0.13% sits in the top ten. The trim removed 5 bases at V and 4 bases at J, leaving 0 bases unmatched. This CDR3 region has 13 residues. The germline gives CDR1 SEHNR, CDR2 FQNEAQ (reference sequence). The chain couples TRBV7-9 to TRBJ1-5, with 9 nucleotides matching TRBD1. The source material was naive CD4+ T cells sorted from blood. The subset is: CD45RA+ positively selected. The TCR comes from a young man in good health. The CDR3 sequence is CASSGTGNQPQHF. The CDR3 DNA sequence: TGTGCCAGCAGCGGGACAGGGAATCAGCCCCAGCATTTT.